The 24 T cell receptor beta chains in this list originate from one sample, sequenced in a study of T cell repertoires in cytomegalovirus infection. For these receptors, no antigen is known. TCRdb reprocessed the reads via MiXCR and lists one record per CDR3 protein. The data contain 110,000 or so distinct CDR3 sequences, over 30% of them singletons. The sample was CD8+ T cells from cultured PBMCs, taken from culture after CMV antigen stimulation. The receptors here all came from a human donor in good health (CMV status not recorded). Some clones in this sample may be carry-over from other donors' samples.

This chain links TRBV28 with TRBJ2-7; 8 nucleotides agree with TRBD2. V trimming: 5 bases; J trimming: 2 bases; junction bases outside the gene matches: 8. The V gene's germline CDR1 is MDHEN and CDR2 SYDVKM. The CDR3 consists of 15 residues. The CDR3 DNA is TGTGCCAGCAGTCCAGGGGCGGGGGGACCCTACGAGCAGTACTTC. This sequence encodes CASSPGAGGPYEQYF.

This clonotype was seen at least ten times. This chain links TRBV24-1 with TRBJ2-5, with D tentatively TRBD2 (6 bases). The V gene lost 4 bases and the J gene lost 2 bases, with 19 bases spanning the gap. This CDR3 comprises 17 residues. Germline V gene lookup returns CDR1 KGHDR and CDR2 SFDVKD. This chain's CDR3 is CATSDKRGGGGQETQYF. Written as DNA, the CDR3 is TGTGCCACCAGTGACAAAAGGGGAGGTGGGGGGCAAGAGACCCAGTACTTC.

This clonotype was detected only a few times. One base away lies a much larger clone, so this may be a sequencing read error. The chain combines TRBV7-2 with TRBJ2-3; 15 bases are shared with TRBD2. The CDR3 totals 16 residues. V lost 5 bases and J lost 4; bases outside the gene matches: 4. Germline loops: CDR1 SGHTA, CDR2 FQGNSA. DNA for the CDR3: TGTGCCAGCAGCGCCCGGACTAGCGGGGGGGCAGATACGCAGTATTTT. Amino acids: CASSARTSGGADTQYF.

This clonotype was seen more than once but under ten times. This chain connects TRBV7-8 to TRBJ2-7; the match to TRBD2 covers 8 bases. This CDR3 region has 15 residues. The V and J ends lost 5 bases and 0 bases, in that order; junction bases with no gene match: 6. The germline CDR1 and CDR2 sequences are SGHVS and FQNEAQ. The DNA of the CDR3 is TGTGCCAGCAGCCCCCGGGAGGGGATCTCCTACGAGCAGTACTTC. This gives the protein CASSPREGISYEQYF.

This clonotype was detected only a few times. The chain joins TRBV7-9 to TRBJ2-7; a possible D gene is TRBD1 (7 bases). CDR3 length: 17 amino acids. The V gene's germline CDR1 is SEHNR and CDR2 FQNEAQ (reference sequence). V lost 5 bases, J lost 6 bases, and 26 bases lay in between. The CDR3 nucleotides read TGTGCCAGCAGCCACCCCGAACTCAGGGGGGCTGGTGCCGAGCAGTACTTC. Protein sequence: CASSHPELRGAGAEQYF.

CDR3 sequence reads: CASSQAFTGGGTYEQYF. The DNA for the CDR3 is TGCGCCAGCAGCCAGGCCTTTACTGGCGGGGGGACCTACGAGCAGTACTTC. The chain has TRBV4-3 and TRBJ2-7; TRBD2 agrees at 8 bases. With V trimmed by 3 bases and J by 2 bases, 12 bases remained unmatched. CDR3 length: 17 residues. Germline V gene lookup returns CDR1 LGHNA and CDR2 YSLEER.

This clonotype was observed at least ten times. The chain couples TRBV28 to TRBJ1-5, with a possible D match to TRBD1 (5 bases). The CDR3 contains 12 residues. Germline lookup yields CDR1 MDHEN and CDR2 SYDVKM. Trimming removed 5 bases from V and 12 bases from J, with 14 bases in between. The CDR3 is CASSLRQRDQHF. The CDR3 bases are TGTGCCAGCAGTCTCAGACAGCGGGACCAGCATTTT. The whole variable domain, filled in from reference TRBV28 and TRBJ1-5, reads DVKVTQSSRYLVKRTGEKVFLECVQDMDHENMFWYRQDPGLGLRLIYFSYDVKMKEKGDIPEGYSVSREKKERFSLILESASTNQTSMYLCASSLRQRDQHFGDGTRLSIL.

This clonotype has just a few counts. The rearrangement joins TRBV7-6 to TRBJ2-1; TRBD2 matches 10 bases. The CDR3 totals 18 residues. Germline V CDR1 and CDR2: SGHVS, FNYEAQ. The ends lost 4 bases at V and 1 base at J; junction bases unmatched: 10. The CDR3 loop reads CASSYLAGGLPSYNEQFF. The CDR3 DNA reads TGTGCCAGCAGCTATTTAGCGGGGGGCCTACCGTCCTACAATGAGCAGTTCTTC. The variable domain in full, with the rest retrieved from reference TRBV7-6 and TRBJ2-1, is GAGVSQSPRYKVTKRGQDVALRCDPISGHVSLYWYRQALGQGPEFLTYFNYEAQQDKSGLPNDRFSAERPEGSISTLTIQRTEQRDSAMYRCASSYLAGGLPSYNEQFFGPGTRLTVL.

This clonotype was recorded a few times. Written as DNA, the CDR3 is TGTGCCAGCAGCTTGGGACAGATCGATCAGCCCCAGCATTTT. This translates into CASSLGQIDQPQHF. The chain recombines TRBV7-6 with TRBJ1-5; 7 bases are shared with TRBD1. CDR1 SGHVS and CDR2 FNYEAQ come from the germline V gene. The V segment lost 3 bases and the J segment 5 bases; nucleotides outside the gene matches: 4. The CDR3 runs to 14 residues.

This sequence joins TRBV14 and TRBJ2-6; unclear D gene. Germline values: CDR1 SGHDN, CDR2 FVKESK. This CDR3 contains 14 residues. V lost 4 bases and J lost 4, with 8 bases in between. The chain's CDR3 is CASSPTPGANVLTF. The CDR3 DNA is TGTGCCAGCAGCCCCACCCCCGGGGCCAACGTCCTGACTTTC. The variable domain in full, completed from reference TRBV14 and TRBJ2-6, reads EAGVTQFPSHSVIEKGQTVTLRCDPISGHDNLYWYRRVMGKEIKFLLHFVKESKQDESGMPNNRFLAERTGGTYSTLKVQPAELEDSGVYFCASSPTPGANVLTFGAGSRLTVL.

V and J are TRBV5-1 and TRBJ2-1; the D gene is possibly TRBD2 (5 bases). Germline values: CDR1 SGHRS, CDR2 YFSETQ. V gave up 0 bases and J gave up 7 bases, with 14 bases separating them. This CDR3 has 15 residues. CDR3 amino acids: CASSLEGRAANEQFF. The CDR3 region has the DNA TGCGCCAGCAGCTTGGAAGGGAGAGCCGCGAATGAGCAGTTCTTC.

This clonotype showed up many times. V is TRBV7-9 and J is TRBJ2-2; D unclear. Trimming took off 0 bases at V and 0 bases at J, with 8 bases between the two ends. The CDR3 covers 16 residues. The germline CDR1 and CDR2 sequences are SEHNR and FQNEAQ (reference sequence). The CDR3 region is CASSLAYTSNTGELFF. In nucleotides, the CDR3 is TGTGCCAGCAGCTTAGCTTACACATCGAACACCGGGGAGCTGTTTTTT.

This clonotype was recorded a few times. This chain uses TRBV7-8 with TRBJ1-5; D uncertain. This CDR3 is 15 amino acids long. The germline V gene encodes CDR1 SGHVS and CDR2 FQNEAQ. Trimming took off 4 bases at V and 0 bases at J, with 10 bases between the two ends. CDR3 coding DNA: TGTGCCAGCAGCTCCCTGGGGAATAGCAATCAGCCCCAGCATTTT. Protein product: CASSSLGNSNQPQHF.

The J gene is TRBJ2-1, the V gene TRBV5-1, with 8 nucleotides matching TRBD1. V lost 3 bases and J lost 2; bases outside the gene matches: 13. CDR1 and CDR2 from the germline V gene are SGHRS and YFSETQ. The CDR3 is 18 amino acids. The CDR3 spells CASSYDRGASRTYNEQFF. Written as DNA, the CDR3 is TGCGCCAGCAGCTACGACAGGGGTGCTTCAAGGACCTACAATGAGCAGTTCTTC.

This chain uses TRBV6-6 with TRBJ2-6, with 12 bases aligning to TRBD1. The germline gives CDR1 MNHNY, CDR2 SVGAGI (reference sequence). The CDR3 loop spans 16 amino acids. The trim removed 10 bases at V and 4 bases at J, leaving 8 bases unmatched. CDR3 nucleotides: TGTGCCATCTCGGGACAGGGGGCGTCAGGGGCCAACGTCCTGACTTTC. It translates to CAISGQGASGANVLTF.

This clonotype appeared many times. The J gene is TRBJ2-2, the V gene TRBV12-3 or TRBV12-4; 9 bases align to TRBD1. Trimming at V came to 5 bases and at J to 8 bases, leaving 15 bases not matched to a gene. The CDR3 is 17 residues long. The CDR3 sequence is CASSPVGGTGWVGELFF. The CDR3 nucleotides are TGTGCCAGCAGTCCCGTGGGAGGGACAGGGTGGGTTGGGGAGCTGTTTTTT.

The gene calls are TRBV4-1 and TRBJ1-6; TRBD1 aligns across 7 bases. Germline loops: CDR1 MGHRA, CDR2 YSYEKL. Trimming cost V 1 base and J 4 bases; bases outside gene matches: 4. The CDR3 loop spans 16 amino acids. CDR3 amino acids: CASSQAGTVYNSPLHF. In DNA, the CDR3 is TGCGCCAGCAGCCAAGCCGGGACAGTGTATAATTCACCCCTCCACTTT.

This clonotype was seen just once. The J gene is TRBJ2-1, the V gene TRBV19; TRBD1 aligns across 7 bases. Germline V gene sequence: CDR1 LNHDA, CDR2 SQIVND (reference sequence). The CDR3 length is 16 residues. V lost 4 bases and J lost 5; bases outside the gene matches: 11. In DNA form, the CDR3 reads TGTGCCAGTAGTAAATACGCATCGGGACAGAACAATGAGCAGTTCTTC. Protein product: CASSKYASGQNNEQFF. The full variable domain, completed using reference TRBV19 and TRBJ2-1, is DGGITQSPKYLFRKEGQNVTLSCEQNLNHDAMYWYRQDPGQGLRLIYYSQIVNDFQKGDIAEGYSVSREKKESFPLTVTSAQKNPTAFYLCASSKYASGQNNEQFFGPGTRLTVL.

This clonotype came up many times. The CDR3: CASSARSDSYNSPLHF. CDR3 sequence (DNA): TGTGCCAGCAGTGCCAGAAGCGACAGCTATAATTCACCCCTCCACTTT. V gene TRBV28 combines with J gene TRBJ1-6; D possibly corresponds to TRBD1 (5 bases). The germline V gene encodes CDR1 MDHEN and CDR2 SYDVKM. This CDR3 spans 16 amino acids. V was shortened by 5 bases and J by 3 bases, with 14 bases between the two germline ends.

This clonotype was detected only a few times. The chain combines TRBV20-1 with TRBJ2-1; D is uncertain. The CDR3 runs 14 residues. The ends were cut back, 6 bases at V and 0 bases at J, with 12 bases in the middle. Germline loops: CDR1 DFQATT, CDR2 SNEGSKA (reference sequence). CDR3: CSAHGQSSYNEQFF. The CDR3 coding sequence is TGCAGTGCCCACGGCCAGAGCTCCTACAATGAGCAGTTCTTC.

The chain recombines TRBV5-6 with TRBJ1-1; D possibly corresponds to TRBD1 (6 bases). The germline V and J ends were trimmed by 4 bases and 2 bases, with 12 bases remaining between them. CDR1 SGHDT and CDR2 YYEEEE come from the germline V gene. This CDR3 contains 14 residues. CDR3 DNA sequence: TGTGCCAGCAGCCACTGGGGACAAAACACTGAAGCTTTCTTT. Its translation: CASSHWGQNTEAFF. Complete variable domain (other parts from reference TRBV5-6 and TRBJ1-1): DAGVTQSPTHLIKTRGQQVTLRCSPKSGHDTVSWYQQALGQGPQFIFQYYEEEERQRGNFPDRFSGHQFPNYSSELNVNALLLGDSALYLCASSHWGQNTEAFFGQGTRLTVV.

Comments on this clonotype: A junction boundary mismatches the germline segment, possibly from a read error. The chain is built from TRBV7-7 and TRBJ2-5; the match to TRBD2 covers 7 bases. The CDR3 covers 16 residues. Germline CDR1 SSHAT, CDR2 FNYEAQ (reference sequence). CDR3 nucleotides: TGTGCTAGCAGCTCAGGTCGACGGGACTACGAAGAGACCCAGTACTTC. It yields the protein CASSSGRRDYEETQYF.

This clonotype was observed a few times. The chain's CDR3 is CASSRGDRNTEAFF. CDR3 DNA sequence: TGTGCCAGCAGCCGAGGGGACAGGAACACTGAAGCTTTCTTT. This sequence joins TRBV3-1 and TRBJ1-1, with 7 positions matching TRBD1. The CDR3 sequence is 14 residues long. Germline CDR1 LGHDT, CDR2 YNNKEL (reference sequence). Germline trimming cut 4 bases from V and 1 base from J; bases unmatched to any gene: 3.

This clonotype was seen many times. The chain joins TRBV6-5 to TRBJ2-3, with TRBD2 matching 10 bases. CDR1 is MNHEY and CDR2 is SVGAGI in the germline V gene. J lost 2 bases, V lost 0 bases, and 8 bases had no gene match. The CDR3 runs 18 residues. The CDR3 sequence: CASSYSTSGAPSTDTQYF. DNA for the CDR3: TGTGCCAGCAGTTACTCAACTAGCGGGGCTCCTTCCACAGATACGCAGTATTTT.